This T cell receptor (beta chain) originates from a study of response to subunit inactivated influenza vaccine. This clonotype appeared a few times. TCRdb recomputed calls from the RT-PCR reads with MiXCR, one row per CDR3 protein. The top ten clones hold roughly a tenth of a sample with 280,000 or so distinct CDR3 sequences, just over 20% of them seen once. CDR3 length: 16 residues. V shed 6 bases and J shed 4 bases, with 21 bases lying between them. The rearrangement uses TRBV12-3 or TRBV12-4 and TRBJ1-2, with D possibly TRBD1 on 5 matching bases. The clonotype originates from a man aged 50-75 years who received an inactivated influenza vaccine. The sample in question was PBMCs from blood, obtained about 19 months after vaccination. CDR3 sequence reads: CASSPNQGRLSYGYTF. The DNA for the CDR3 is TGTGCCAGCAGCCCCAATCAGGGCAGATTGAGCTATGGCTACACCTTC.